The rows below give T cell receptor beta chains drawn from one sample of a study of Ad26.COV2.S vaccination and SARS-CoV-2 variants. Assay used: immunoSEQ multiplex PCR; TCRdb lists only in-frame clones, some missing. The table shows hundreds of thousands of clones, with over 75% occurring only once. The specimen was peripheral blood, collected in a trial of Ad26.COV2.S vaccine versus placebo. The origin of the receptors is a person aged 18-60 years who received the Ad26.COV2.S COVID-19 vaccine or a placebo. CDR3s include the opening cysteine and the closing phenylalanine or tryptophan. Each record gives: D gene, J gene, V gene, clone size, CDR3 DNA, CDR3 protein. A D gene is named only where the DNA matches it firmly. Where a row states a size, it is once, few, many or the class of an expanded clone; other rows omit it.

d_call: TRBD2
j_call: TRBJ2-1
v_call: TRBV6-2/TRBV6-3
clone_size: NA
cdr3_nt: TGTGCCAGCAGTTACTCCTCCGGGACTAGCGGGAGAGGTGAGCAGTTCTTC
cdr3_aa: CASSYSSGTSGRGEQFF

d_call: TRBD1
j_call: TRBJ2-5
v_call: TRBV5-4
clone_size: few
cdr3_nt: TGTGCCAGCAGCGGACAGGGGATGAGGCAAGAGACCCAGTACTTC
cdr3_aa: CASSGQGMRQETQYF

d_call: NA
j_call: TRBJ1-2
v_call: TRBV5-4
clone_size: NA
cdr3_nt: TGTGCCAGCAGCTTGTTGGGGGAGGTAGGATACTATGGCTACACCTTC
cdr3_aa: CASSLLGEVGYYGYTF

d_call: NA
j_call: TRBJ1-2
v_call: TRBV30
clone_size: NA
cdr3_nt: TGTGCCTGGAGTGTACATCGGACCAACTATGGCTACACCTTC
cdr3_aa: CAWSVHRTNYGYTF

d_call: TRBD1
j_call: TRBJ1-2
v_call: TRBV6-2/TRBV6-3
clone_size: NA
cdr3_nt: TGTGCCAGCAGCTCCGGACAGGGAGGTGGCTACACCTTC
cdr3_aa: CASSSGQGGGYTF

d_call: TRBD2
j_call: TRBJ2-3
v_call: TRBV5-6
clone_size: once
cdr3_nt: TGTGCCAGCAGCTTACGGACTAGCGGGACCACAGATACGCAGTATTTT
cdr3_aa: CASSLRTSGTTDTQYF

d_call: NA
j_call: TRBJ2-1
v_call: TRBV4-1
clone_size: NA
cdr3_nt: TGCGCCAGCAGCCAAGGAACTAGCCCAGACAATGAGCAGTTCTTC
cdr3_aa: CASSQGTSPDNEQFF

d_call: NA
j_call: TRBJ2-5
v_call: TRBV29-1
clone_size: NA
cdr3_nt: TGCAGCGTTGAAGAATCCAGGGTGGAGACCCAGTACTTC
cdr3_aa: CSVEESRVETQYF

d_call: NA
j_call: TRBJ2-1
v_call: TRBV28
clone_size: NA
cdr3_nt: TGTGCCAGCAGTAGGACTTCCCCCAATGAGCAGTTCTTC
cdr3_aa: CASSRTSPNEQFF

d_call: NA
j_call: TRBJ1-4
v_call: TRBV4-3
clone_size: NA
cdr3_nt: TGCGCCAGCAGCCTCAGGGACACTAATGAAAAACTGTTTTTT
cdr3_aa: CASSLRDTNEKLFF

d_call: NA
j_call: TRBJ2-7
v_call: TRBV30
clone_size: NA
cdr3_nt: TGTGCCTGGAGTAGGGCAGAAAGATACGAGCAGTACTTC
cdr3_aa: CAWSRAERYEQYF

d_call: NA
j_call: TRBJ1-5
v_call: TRBV19
clone_size: few
cdr3_nt: TGTGCCAGTAGTATTTTCGCAGATAGCAATCAGCCCCAGCATTTT
cdr3_aa: CASSIFADSNQPQHF

d_call: NA
j_call: TRBJ2-5
v_call: TRBV5-4
clone_size: NA
cdr3_nt: TGTGCCAGCAGCCCCGATCAGGGGACCCAGTACTTC
cdr3_aa: CASSPDQGTQYF

d_call: TRBD2
j_call: TRBJ2-7
v_call: TRBV11-2
clone_size: NA
cdr3_nt: TGTGCCAGCAGCTCCAGACTAGCGGGAGGGACCTACGAGCAGTACTTC
cdr3_aa: CASSSRLAGGTYEQYF

d_call: NA
j_call: TRBJ2-3
v_call: TRBV7-9
clone_size: NA
cdr3_nt: TGTGCCAGCAGCCCCCGCCGGGACGTCGGAGGTGATACGCAGTATTTT
cdr3_aa: CASSPRRDVGGDTQYF

d_call: NA
j_call: TRBJ1-1
v_call: TRBV6-4
clone_size: NA
cdr3_nt: TGTGCCAGCAGTGACGGGGAGGAAGCTTTCTTT
cdr3_aa: CASSDGEEAFF

d_call: NA
j_call: TRBJ1-6
v_call: TRBV30
clone_size: few
cdr3_nt: TGTGCCTGGAAAGTTGGCGGCGATAATTCACCCCTCCACTTT
cdr3_aa: CAWKVGGDNSPLHF

d_call: NA
j_call: TRBJ2-1
v_call: TRBV19
clone_size: NA
cdr3_nt: TGTGCCAGTAGTATGGGGCTAGCCAACGAGCAGTTCTTC
cdr3_aa: CASSMGLANEQFF

d_call: NA
j_call: TRBJ2-1
v_call: TRBV7-8
clone_size: once
cdr3_nt: TGTGCCAGCAGCTTAAGGGGATTTTACAATGAGCAGTTCTTC
cdr3_aa: CASSLRGFYNEQFF

d_call: TRBD1
j_call: TRBJ2-5
v_call: TRBV4-1
clone_size: NA
cdr3_nt: TGCGCCAGCAGCCACAGACAGGGAGTGACCCAGTACTTC
cdr3_aa: CASSHRQGVTQYF

d_call: TRBD1
j_call: TRBJ2-1
v_call: TRBV6-6
clone_size: NA
cdr3_nt: TGTGCCAGCAGGACGGGACAGAGATACAATGAGCAGTTCTTC
cdr3_aa: CASRTGQRYNEQFF

d_call: TRBD1
j_call: TRBJ2-7
v_call: TRBV7-8
clone_size: NA
cdr3_nt: TGTGCCAGCAGCACAGGGGCCCCCTACGAGCAGTACTTC
cdr3_aa: CASSTGAPYEQYF

d_call: TRBD1
j_call: TRBJ2-7
v_call: TRBV3-1/TRBV3-2
clone_size: NA
cdr3_nt: TGTGCCAGCAGCCAAGGGGACAGGAGACACTACGAGCAGTACTTC
cdr3_aa: CASSQGDRRHYEQYF

d_call: NA
j_call: TRBJ2-2
v_call: TRBV30
clone_size: NA
cdr3_nt: TGTGCCTGGAGTGTACTAGTCAACACCGGGGAGCTGTTTTTT
cdr3_aa: CAWSVLVNTGELFF

d_call: NA
j_call: TRBJ1-2
v_call: TRBV6-5
clone_size: few
cdr3_nt: TGTGCCAGCAGTTACGGGACTGGGAACTATGGCTACACCTTC
cdr3_aa: CASSYGTGNYGYTF

d_call: NA
j_call: TRBJ2-7
v_call: TRBV28
clone_size: NA
cdr3_nt: TGTGCCAGCCTCGGGGGCAGAAACTACGAGCAGTACTTC
cdr3_aa: CASLGGRNYEQYF

d_call: NA
j_call: TRBJ2-1
v_call: TRBV11-2
clone_size: NA
cdr3_nt: TGTGCCAGCAGCTTAGGCCTAGACAATGAGCAGTTCTTC
cdr3_aa: CASSLGLDNEQFF

d_call: NA
j_call: TRBJ1-1
v_call: TRBV5-4
clone_size: NA
cdr3_nt: TGTGCCAGCAGCCTGACATCTTTGAACACTGAAGCTTTCTTT
cdr3_aa: CASSLTSLNTEAFF

d_call: NA
j_call: TRBJ1-5
v_call: TRBV6-1
clone_size: NA
cdr3_nt: TGTGCCAGCAGTGAAGGGGCAGGTTCACCCCACTTT
cdr3_aa: CASSEGAGSPHF

d_call: NA
j_call: TRBJ2-1
v_call: TRBV19
clone_size: NA
cdr3_nt: TGTGCCAGTAGGGGCCTCAATGAGCAGTTCTTC
cdr3_aa: CASRGLNEQFF

d_call: TRBD2
j_call: TRBJ2-3
v_call: TRBV6-5
clone_size: NA
cdr3_nt: TGTGCCAGCAGCCTACTAGCGGGAGGGCAGGATACGCAGTATTTT
cdr3_aa: CASSLLAGGQDTQYF

d_call: TRBD2
j_call: TRBJ2-5
v_call: TRBV5-1
clone_size: NA
cdr3_nt: TGCGCCAGCAAGACAGCGGGAGTCGGAGAGACCCAGTACTTC
cdr3_aa: CASKTAGVGETQYF

d_call: TRBD2
j_call: TRBJ2-7
v_call: TRBV7-8
clone_size: NA
cdr3_nt: TGTGCCAGCAGCCTGACTAGCGGGACAGACTACGAGCAGTACTTC
cdr3_aa: CASSLTSGTDYEQYF

d_call: NA
j_call: TRBJ2-2
v_call: TRBV6-2/TRBV6-3
clone_size: NA
cdr3_nt: TGTGCCAGCAGTTACCATTCCGGGGGCGCGAAAACCGGGGAGCTGTTTTTT
cdr3_aa: CASSYHSGGAKTGELFF

d_call: NA
j_call: TRBJ2-7
v_call: TRBV30
clone_size: NA
cdr3_nt: TGTGCCTGGAGTGGGGGCGAATACGAGCAGTACTTC
cdr3_aa: CAWSGGEYEQYF

d_call: NA
j_call: TRBJ1-3
v_call: TRBV7-8
clone_size: few
cdr3_nt: TGTGCCAGCAGCCCGGACAGATCCTCTGGAAACACCATATATTTT
cdr3_aa: CASSPDRSSGNTIYF

d_call: NA
j_call: TRBJ1-1
v_call: TRBV5-1
clone_size: NA
cdr3_nt: TGCGCCAGCAGCTTACACGAAGGGAACACTGAAGCTTTCTTT
cdr3_aa: CASSLHEGNTEAFF

d_call: NA
j_call: TRBJ1-2
v_call: TRBV29-1
clone_size: NA
cdr3_nt: TGCAGCGTTGATACCAGGGAGGGCGGCTACACCTTC
cdr3_aa: CSVDTREGGYTF

d_call: NA
j_call: TRBJ1-6
v_call: TRBV5-5
clone_size: NA
cdr3_nt: TGTGCCAGCAGCTTGATCGGGTCGGTGTATAATTCACCCCTCCACTTT
cdr3_aa: CASSLIGSVYNSPLHF

d_call: NA
j_call: TRBJ2-7
v_call: TRBV11-2
clone_size: NA
cdr3_nt: TGTGCCAGCAGCGCTGAGGTGGGGCGATACGAGCAGTACTTC
cdr3_aa: CASSAEVGRYEQYF

d_call: NA
j_call: TRBJ2-3
v_call: TRBV2
clone_size: NA
cdr3_nt: TGTGCCAGCAGCGTACGGACCGCGGGCACAGATACGCAGTATTTT
cdr3_aa: CASSVRTAGTDTQYF

d_call: NA
j_call: TRBJ2-1
v_call: TRBV6-6
clone_size: NA
cdr3_nt: TGTGCCAGCAGTTATGGTGCAGAGCCCTACAATGAGCAGTTCTTC
cdr3_aa: CASSYGAEPYNEQFF